A selection of T cell receptor beta chains follows, all from one sample in a study of T cell repertoires in aging, cancer and after chemotherapy. One entry per CDR3 protein, called by TCRdb with MiXCR from the multiplex PCR reads. The table shows some 1,800 distinct CDR3 sequences, with around 23% occurring only once. The specimen sequenced was blood. These receptors were obtained from a human donor with a solid tumor. CDR3s include the opening cysteine and the closing phenylalanine or tryptophan. Fields, in order: J gene, D gene, clone size, V gene, CDR3 DNA, CDR3 protein. D genes are given only for firm matches. Not every row has a clone size; where given, it reads once, few, many or a size class.

j_call: TRBJ1-2
d_call: .
clone_size: medium-sized
v_call: TRBV4-1
cdr3_nt: TGCGCCAGCAGCCAAGGCCCAGCAGGGAGGGAGAACTATGGCTACACCTTC
cdr3_aa: CASSQGPAGRENYGYTF

j_call: TRBJ1-4
d_call: .
clone_size: .
v_call: TRBV19
cdr3_nt: TGTGCCAGTACCCGACGGGTTGGGTGGGATGAAAAACTGTTTTTT
cdr3_aa: CASTRRVGWDEKLFF

j_call: TRBJ2-3
d_call: TRBD1
clone_size: medium-sized
v_call: TRBV6-1
cdr3_nt: TGTGCCAGCAGTGAACAACAGGGGGCTATCACAGATACGCAGTATTTT
cdr3_aa: CASSEQQGAITDTQYF

j_call: TRBJ2-5
d_call: .
clone_size: .
v_call: TRBV7-9
cdr3_nt: TGTGCCAGCAGCGCCTCGGACAGGGAGGGGGAGACCCAGTACTTC
cdr3_aa: CASSASDREGETQYF

j_call: TRBJ2-5
d_call: TRBD2
clone_size: medium-sized
v_call: TRBV10-3
cdr3_nt: TGTGCCATCAGTGACCCCACTTTTAGCGGGGGGGAGACCCAGTACTTC
cdr3_aa: CAISDPTFSGGETQYF

j_call: TRBJ2-1
d_call: TRBD2
clone_size: medium-sized
v_call: TRBV5-1
cdr3_nt: TGCGCCAGCAGCTTGGTAGCGGGAGGGCCACAGTTCTTC
cdr3_aa: CASSLVAGGPQFF

j_call: TRBJ1-4
d_call: .
clone_size: few
v_call: TRBV20-1
cdr3_nt: TGCAGTGCTTCCCATAGGGGGTGGAATGAAAAACTGTTTTTT
cdr3_aa: CSASHRGWNEKLFF

j_call: TRBJ2-3
d_call: TRBD2
clone_size: few
v_call: TRBV10-1
cdr3_nt: TGCGCCAGCAGTGAGGAGGATTACGGGTCGCGGGAGATCACAGATACGCAGTATTTT
cdr3_aa: CASSEEDYGSREITDTQYF

j_call: TRBJ2-7
d_call: TRBD2
clone_size: .
v_call: TRBV6-5
cdr3_nt: TGTGCCAGCAGTTTGGGACTAGCGGGAAGATCCAGGAGGCACGAGCAGTACTTC
cdr3_aa: CASSLGLAGRSRRHEQYF

j_call: TRBJ2-3
d_call: TRBD1
clone_size: .
v_call: TRBV15
cdr3_nt: TGTGCCACCAGCAGAGGTACAGGGGAGAGGACAGATACGCAGTATTTT
cdr3_aa: CATSRGTGERTDTQYF

j_call: TRBJ2-3
d_call: TRBD1
clone_size: medium-sized
v_call: TRBV20-1
cdr3_nt: TGCAGTGCTAGTCACAGGGGCTCTACAGATACGCAGTATTTT
cdr3_aa: CSASHRGSTDTQYF

j_call: TRBJ2-7
d_call: TRBD1
clone_size: medium-sized
v_call: TRBV6-2/TRBV6-3
cdr3_nt: TGTGCCAGCAGTTCTACCACAGGGGGCAGCTCCTACGAGCAGTACTTC
cdr3_aa: CASSSTTGGSSYEQYF

j_call: TRBJ2-5
d_call: .
clone_size: medium-sized
v_call: TRBV20-1
cdr3_nt: TGCAGTGCAACACCGGGAGATTGGGGTTCGGAGACCCAGTACTTC
cdr3_aa: CSATPGDWGSETQYF

j_call: TRBJ2-1
d_call: .
clone_size: .
v_call: TRBV29-1
cdr3_nt: TGCAGCGTCGAGGGACCCTCCTACAATGAGCAGTTCTTC
cdr3_aa: CSVEGPSYNEQFF

j_call: TRBJ2-1
d_call: .
clone_size: .
v_call: TRBV5-1
cdr3_nt: TGCGCCAGCAGCCTAGGTGGTGGTAGCGGACACAATGAGCAGTTCTTC
cdr3_aa: CASSLGGGSGHNEQFF

j_call: TRBJ2-1
d_call: TRBD2
clone_size: large
v_call: TRBV12-3/TRBV12-4
cdr3_nt: TGTGCCAGCAGCCGTGGGGCTAGCGGGACTGAGCAGTTCTTC
cdr3_aa: CASSRGASGTEQFF

j_call: TRBJ1-3
d_call: .
clone_size: medium-sized
v_call: TRBV6-6
cdr3_nt: TGTGCCAGCAAGTACACAGCTGGAAACACCATATATTTT
cdr3_aa: CASKYTAGNTIYF

j_call: TRBJ2-7
d_call: .
clone_size: few
v_call: TRBV7-6
cdr3_nt: TGTGCCAGCAGCTTAGCGGGCGAGCAGTACTTC
cdr3_aa: CASSLAGEQYF

j_call: TRBJ2-2
d_call: TRBD2
clone_size: few
v_call: TRBV5-1
cdr3_nt: TGCGCCAGCAGCTTGGCACTAGCGGAGACCACCGGGGAGCTGTTTTTT
cdr3_aa: CASSLALAETTGELFF

j_call: TRBJ2-7
d_call: TRBD2
clone_size: few
v_call: TRBV30
cdr3_nt: TGTGCCTGGGAGACTAGCGGGAGGTCGTACGAGCAGTACTTC
cdr3_aa: CAWETSGRSYEQYF

j_call: TRBJ2-7
d_call: TRBD1
clone_size: medium-sized
v_call: TRBV5-5
cdr3_nt: TGTGCCAGCAGCTTAGGGACAGAGAGCTACGAGCAGTACTTC
cdr3_aa: CASSLGTESYEQYF

j_call: TRBJ2-6
d_call: .
clone_size: .
v_call: TRBV7-9
cdr3_nt: TGTGCCAGCAGTTCGACTGCCACTGGGGCCAACGTCCTGACTTTC
cdr3_aa: CASSSTATGANVLTF

j_call: TRBJ2-5
d_call: TRBD1
clone_size: medium-sized
v_call: TRBV10-3
cdr3_nt: TGTGCCATCAGTGGGACAGGGGCTGGGGAGACCCAGTACTTC
cdr3_aa: CAISGTGAGETQYF

j_call: TRBJ1-5
d_call: .
clone_size: medium-sized
v_call: TRBV12-3/TRBV12-4
cdr3_nt: TGTGCCAGCAGCAGTTTGTCTGACAGTCCTCAGCCCCAGCATTTT
cdr3_aa: CASSSLSDSPQPQHF

j_call: TRBJ2-1
d_call: TRBD2
clone_size: .
v_call: TRBV19
cdr3_nt: TGTGCCAGTAGGTTGACTAGCGGGGCCTACAATGAGCAGTTCTTC
cdr3_aa: CASRLTSGAYNEQFF

j_call: TRBJ2-1
d_call: TRBD2
clone_size: .
v_call: TRBV6-5
cdr3_nt: TGTGCCAGCAGACCCCCTAGCGGGAGTTACTCCTACAATGAGCAGTTCTTC
cdr3_aa: CASRPPSGSYSYNEQFF

j_call: TRBJ2-1
d_call: TRBD2
clone_size: .
v_call: TRBV5-5
cdr3_nt: TGTGCCAGCGCCGGGACTAGCGGGAGTTCCAATGAGCAGTTCTTC
cdr3_aa: CASAGTSGSSNEQFF

j_call: TRBJ2-1
d_call: TRBD2
clone_size: .
v_call: TRBV19
cdr3_nt: TGTGCCAGTAGTATGGCCTCTAGCGCCGGGGGGGCTGAGCAGTTCTTC
cdr3_aa: CASSMASSAGGAEQFF

j_call: TRBJ1-2
d_call: .
clone_size: large
v_call: TRBV6-5
cdr3_nt: TGTGCCAGCAGCCCTTCGAAACCTAATGGCTACACCTTC
cdr3_aa: CASSPSKPNGYTF

j_call: TRBJ1-5
d_call: .
clone_size: medium-sized
v_call: TRBV6-1
cdr3_nt: TGTGCCAGCAGCATATCTCCGAGGCAGCCCCAGCATTTT
cdr3_aa: CASSISPRQPQHF

j_call: TRBJ2-1
d_call: .
clone_size: .
v_call: TRBV24-1
cdr3_nt: TGTGCCACCAGTGATTGGGGGGGGGGGGGCCCGAATGAGCAGTTCTTC
cdr3_aa: CATSDWGGGGPNEQFF

j_call: TRBJ2-1
d_call: .
clone_size: many
v_call: TRBV19
cdr3_nt: TGTGCCAGTACCCGGGCCCTCCTAGTGGGTAATGAGCAGTTCTTC
cdr3_aa: CASTRALLVGNEQFF

j_call: TRBJ2-7
d_call: TRBD2
clone_size: .
v_call: TRBV30
cdr3_nt: TGTGCCTGGAGTCAACCTAGCGGGAGAGGGTCCTACGAGCAGTACTTC
cdr3_aa: CAWSQPSGRGSYEQYF

j_call: TRBJ2-5
d_call: .
clone_size: .
v_call: TRBV19
cdr3_nt: TGTGCCAGTAGTACCCCCGGGAAGCGAGAGACCCAGTACTTT
cdr3_aa: CASSTPGKRETQYF

j_call: TRBJ2-1
d_call: .
clone_size: large
v_call: TRBV6-2/TRBV6-3
cdr3_nt: TGTGCCAGCAGGGTGGACGGAGGCTTGTACAATGAGCAGTTCTTC
cdr3_aa: CASRVDGGLYNEQFF

j_call: TRBJ2-3
d_call: TRBD2
clone_size: .
v_call: TRBV20-1
cdr3_nt: TGCAGTGCTAGAGCGTCTGGGACTAGCGCTAGCACAGATACGCAGTATTTT
cdr3_aa: CSARASGTSASTDTQYF

j_call: TRBJ2-3
d_call: TRBD2
clone_size: few
v_call: TRBV7-2
cdr3_nt: TGTGCCAGCAGCTTAAACTGGGAGGGTGGCACAGATACGCAGTATTTT
cdr3_aa: CASSLNWEGGTDTQYF